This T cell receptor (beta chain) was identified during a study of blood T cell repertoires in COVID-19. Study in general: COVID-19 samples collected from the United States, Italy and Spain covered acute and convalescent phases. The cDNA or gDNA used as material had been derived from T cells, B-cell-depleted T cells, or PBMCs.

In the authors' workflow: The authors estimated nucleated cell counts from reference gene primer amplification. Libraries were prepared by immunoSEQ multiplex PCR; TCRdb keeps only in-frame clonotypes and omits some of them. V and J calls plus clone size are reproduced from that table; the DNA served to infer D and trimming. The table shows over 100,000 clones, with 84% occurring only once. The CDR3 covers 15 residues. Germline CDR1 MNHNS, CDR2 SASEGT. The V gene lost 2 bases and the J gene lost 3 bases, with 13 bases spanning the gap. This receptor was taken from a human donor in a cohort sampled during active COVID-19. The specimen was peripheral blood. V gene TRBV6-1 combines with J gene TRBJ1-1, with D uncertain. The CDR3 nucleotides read TGTGCCAGCAGTGAAATGTCCCCCCGGTACACTGAAGCTTTCTTT. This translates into CASSEMSPRYTEAFF.